This paragraph covers one T cell receptor beta chain sequence. TCRdb's copy holds only in-frame clones and misses some; the assay was immunoSEQ multiplex PCR. This table has 200,000 to 250,000 clones, roughly four fifths appearing once. This sample stems from a study of blood T cell repertoires in COVID-19. Trimming at V came to 2 bases and at J to 5 bases, leaving 8 bases not matched to a gene. The V gene's germline CDR1 is SNHLY and CDR2 FYNNEI. The CDR3 covers 15 residues. The clonotype was recovered from a woman in her fifties or sixties with acute or convalescent COVID-19. V and J are TRBV2 and TRBJ2-5, with TRBD2 matching 7 bases. The sequenced sample was peripheral blood. The CDR3 loop is CASSEQRTRDETQYF. The CDR3 DNA reads TGTGCCAGCAGTGAACAAAGGACTAGAGACGAGACCCAGTACTTC. Full variable domain (remainder filled in from reference TRBV2 and TRBJ2-5): EPEVTQTPSHQVTQMGQEVILRCVPISNHLYFYWYRQILGQKVEFLVSFYNNEISEKSEIFDDQFSVERPDGSNFTLKIRSTKLEDSAMYFCASSEQRTRDETQYFGPGTRLLVL.